The clone carrying this T cell receptor (beta chain) has a handful of counts. Its antigen is currently unknown. Alongside a J-beta primer mix, a sample-barcoded 5' primer served in a second PCR lasting 7 to 11 cycles. TCRdb passed the 5' RACE reads through MiXCR, listing each CDR3 protein once. The table includes 700,000 to 900,000 distinct CDR3 sequences, 20% to 30% detected once. These data belong to a study of blood T cells in healthy people across ages. Whole-study results and caveats: Across the age range, TCR beta diversity per million T cells fell in a roughly linear way.

Germline CDR1 DFQATT, CDR2 SNEGSKA (reference sequence). The V and J ends lost 4 bases and 4 bases, in that order; junction bases with no gene match: 7. CDR3 size: 14 residues. These data are also associated with another study on T cells of mothers and their children. That report notes: A few healthy Caucasian mothers gave samples, and so did their six children. cDNA synthesis used all extracted RNA, approximately 1.6 ug per 15 ul.

The TCR originated in a boy younger than 18 in good health. The chain employs TRBV20-1 and TRBJ2-5, with TRBD1 matching over 9 bases. The sample comprised blood. CDR3 protein: CSAKPGQGSETQYF. For the CDR3, the DNA is TGCAGTGCTAAACCGGGACAGGGATCAGAGACCCAGTACTTC.